These 14 T cell receptor beta chains originate from one sample sequenced in a study of blood T cell repertoires in COVID-19. Some clones are missing from TCRdb's copy, which holds only in-frame ones; the method was immunoSEQ multiplex PCR. The sample yields about 280,000 clones, around 87% seen once. Input material: PBMCs or T cells enriched from blood (not recorded which). Source of these receptors: a woman between 18 and 30 years old with acute COVID-19.

This rearrangement joins TRBV15 to TRBJ2-6; D may be TRBD2 (6 bases). The CDR3 runs to 19 residues. V dropped 3 bases and J dropped 0 bases, with 18 bases sitting between them. The germline V gene encodes CDR1 LNHNV and CDR2 YYDKDF (reference sequence). This CDR3 is CATSRRVVGGSSGANVLTF. In DNA, the CDR3 is TGTGCCACCAGCAGGAGGGTAGTCGGGGGTAGCTCTGGGGCCAACGTCCTGACTTTC.

This sequence joins TRBV28 and TRBJ2-5; D gene ambiguous. Trimming shortened V by 5 bases and J by 7 bases, and 11 bases separated the two germline ends. This CDR3 region has 12 residues. CDR1 is MDHEN, CDR2 SYDVKM, per germline. DNA for the CDR3: TGTGCCAGCAGTACCGCTCTGGCGACCCAGTACTTC. This sequence encodes CASSTALATQYF.

The genes are TRBV3-1 (or the pseudogene TRBV3-2) and TRBJ2-1, with D maybe TRBD1 (5 bases). This CDR3 contains 15 residues. The V end lost 3 bases, the J end lost 2 bases, and 11 bases lay between the germline ends. Looked up from germline, CDR1 is LGHDT and CDR2 is YNNKEL (reference sequence). The CDR3 protein is CASSQDRQTYNEQFF. The DNA of the CDR3 is TGTGCCAGCAGCCAGGACCGACAGACCTACAATGAGCAGTTCTTC.

This chain connects TRBV4-2 to TRBJ2-7; TRBD2 matches at 7 bases. The ends lost 1 base at V and 2 bases at J; junction bases unmatched: 2. The length of the CDR3 is 14 residues. Germline CDR1 reads LGHNA; CDR2 reads YNFKEQ. CDR3 loop: CASSQASGTYEQYF. In DNA, the CDR3 is TGTGCCAGCAGCCAAGCTAGCGGAACCTACGAGCAGTACTTC.

This chain uses TRBV4-1 with TRBJ1-1, with 7 bases lining up with TRBD1. V shed 4 bases, J shed 5 bases, and the junction held 13 bases outside the gene matches. The germline gives CDR1 MGHRA, CDR2 YSYEKL. This CDR3 comprises 16 residues. The CDR3 loop reads CASSPPREGALTEAFF. CDR3 DNA: TGCGCCAGCAGCCCCCCTCGGGAGGGGGCGCTGACTGAAGCTTTCTTT.

The chain combines TRBV7-9 with TRBJ2-1, with 11 bases fitting TRBD2. Germline-derived CDR1 and CDR2 are SEHNR and FQNEAQ (reference sequence). CDR3 size: 17 residues. V dropped 5 bases and J dropped 4; count of bases not matched to a gene: 10. CDR3: CASSPTSPSGGYNEQFF. In DNA, the CDR3 is TGTGCCAGCAGCCCAACATCTCCTAGCGGGGGGTACAATGAGCAGTTCTTC. Looking up the rest from reference TRBV7-9 and TRBJ2-1 gives the full variable domain: DTGVSQNPRHKITKRGQNVTFRCDPISEHNRLYWYRQTLGQGPEFLTYFQNEAQLEKSRLLSDRFSAERPKGSFSTLEIQRTEQGDSAMYLCASSPTSPSGGYNEQFFGPGTRLTVL.

The chain has TRBV10-3 and TRBJ2-7; 13 bases match TRBD2. The CDR3 covers 15 residues. CDR1 is ENHRY and CDR2 is SYGVKD in the germline V gene. Germline trimming cut 6 bases from V and 5 bases from J; bases unmatched to any gene: 7. CDR3 loop: CAISQTSGRVDEQYF. The CDR3 bases are TGTGCCATCAGCCAAACTAGCGGGAGGGTCGACGAGCAGTACTTC.

The V and J genes are TRBV2 and TRBJ2-3; perhaps TRBD2 as D (5 bases). The CDR3 runs to 11 residues. The V and J ends lost 8 bases and 8 bases respectively, with 11 bases between them. Germline CDR1 is SNHLY and CDR2 is FYNNEI. The CDR3 region is CASAPEGTQYF. CDR3 coding DNA: TGTGCCAGCGCCCCAGAGGGTACGCAGTATTTT.

The V call is TRBV6-5, the J call TRBJ1-2; D may be TRBD1 (6 bases). The germline V and J ends were trimmed by 6 bases and 9 bases, with 20 bases remaining between them. Germline lookup yields CDR1 MNHEY and CDR2 SVGAGI. The CDR3 runs 14 residues. CDR3 sequence: CASSGLDRFNSYTF. In DNA, the CDR3 is TGTGCCAGCAGCGGCCTCGACAGGTTCAATAGCTACACCTTC.

A word on this clone: It may be a read error: a sequence one base away is much more abundant. CDR3 in DNA: TGTGCCAGCAGTGAGACTAGCGGGAACTACAATGAGCAGTTCTTC. Amino acids: CASSETSGNYNEQFF. The V and J genes are TRBV9 and TRBJ2-1; 11 bases line up with TRBD2. The CDR3 is 15 residues long. Germline CDR1 reads SGDLS; CDR2 reads YYNGEE. V trimming: 5 bases; J trimming: 3 bases; junction bases outside the gene matches: 4. Combining the CDR3 with reference TRBV9 and TRBJ2-1 gives the whole variable domain DSGVTQTPKHLITATGQRVTLRCSPRSGDLSVYWYQQSLDQGLQFLIQYYNGEERAKGNILERFSAQQFPDLHSELNLSSLELGDSALYFCASSETSGNYNEQFFGPGTRLTVL.

CDR3 amino acids: CASSPPTSGSDYEQYF. The CDR3 nucleotides read TGTGCCAGCTCACCACCTACTAGCGGGAGCGACTACGAGCAGTACTTC. This chain links TRBV18 with TRBJ2-7; TRBD2 matches at 11 bases. The CDR3 extends over 16 amino acids. V was pared by 0 bases and J by 3 bases, with 4 bases of the junction left unmatched. The V gene's germline CDR1 is KGHSH and CDR2 LQKENI. The full variable domain, rest sourced from reference TRBV18 and TRBJ2-7, is NAGVMQNPRHLVRRRGQEARLRCSPMKGHSHVYWYRQLPEEGLKFMVYLQKENIIDESGMPKERFSAEFPKEGPSILRIQQVVRGDSAAYFCASSPPTSGSDYEQYFGPGTRLTVT.

The chain recombines TRBV19 with TRBJ1-5; 8 bases map to TRBD1. The J segment lost 6 bases and the V segment lost 9 bases, leaving 16 bases of the junction unmatched. The germline V gene encodes CDR1 LNHDA and CDR2 SQIVND (reference sequence). CDR3 length: 16 amino acids. CDR3 coding DNA: TGTGCCAGCCTTGGACCACGGACAGGGATTCTTCAGCCCCAGCATTTT. Translation: CASLGPRTGILQPQHF.

The chain has TRBV27 and TRBJ2-3, with 8 bases fitting TRBD2. V was pared by 4 bases and J by 6 bases, with 9 bases of the junction left unmatched. The CDR3 runs 15 residues. The germline V gene encodes CDR1 MNHEY and CDR2 SMNVEV (reference sequence). CDR3 residues: CASSSTSGPEDTQYF. CDR3 sequence (DNA): TGTGCCAGCAGTTCTACTAGCGGCCCTGAGGATACGCAGTATTTT.

This sequence joins TRBV3-1 (or the pseudogene TRBV3-2) and TRBJ2-3; 12 bases align to TRBD1. Germline V gene lookup returns CDR1 LGHDT and CDR2 YNNKEL (reference sequence). J gave up 7 bases and V 3 bases, and 8 bases lay outside the gene matches. The CDR3 has 16 amino acids. The CDR3: CASSQGGTGGKYTQYF. CDR3 nucleotide sequence: TGTGCCAGCAGCCAGGGGGGGACAGGGGGCAAGTATACGCAGTATTTT.